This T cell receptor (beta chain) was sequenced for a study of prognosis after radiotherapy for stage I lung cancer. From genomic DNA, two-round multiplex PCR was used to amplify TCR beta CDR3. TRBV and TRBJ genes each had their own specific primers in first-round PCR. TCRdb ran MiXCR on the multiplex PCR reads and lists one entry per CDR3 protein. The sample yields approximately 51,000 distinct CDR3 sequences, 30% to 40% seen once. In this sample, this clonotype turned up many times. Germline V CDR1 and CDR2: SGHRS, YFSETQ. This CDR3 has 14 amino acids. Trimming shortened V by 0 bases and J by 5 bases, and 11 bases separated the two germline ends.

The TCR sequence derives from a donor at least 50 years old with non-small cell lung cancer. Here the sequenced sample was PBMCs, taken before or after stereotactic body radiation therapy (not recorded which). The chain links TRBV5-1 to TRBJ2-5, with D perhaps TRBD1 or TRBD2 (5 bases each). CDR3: CASSLVPGRETQYF. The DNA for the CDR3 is TGCGCCAGCAGCTTGGTACCGGGACGGGAGACCCAGTACTTC.